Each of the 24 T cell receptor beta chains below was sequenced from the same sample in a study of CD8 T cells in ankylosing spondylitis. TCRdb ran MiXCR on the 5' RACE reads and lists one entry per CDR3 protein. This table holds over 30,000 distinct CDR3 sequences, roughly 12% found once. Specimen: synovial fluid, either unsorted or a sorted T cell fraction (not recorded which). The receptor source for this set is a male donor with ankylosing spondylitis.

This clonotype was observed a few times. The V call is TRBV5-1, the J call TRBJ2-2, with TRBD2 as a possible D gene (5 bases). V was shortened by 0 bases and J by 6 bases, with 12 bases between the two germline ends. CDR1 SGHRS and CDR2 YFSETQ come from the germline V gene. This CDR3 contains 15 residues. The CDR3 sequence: CASSLARTLSGELFF. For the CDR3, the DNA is TGCGCCAGCAGCTTGGCCAGGACTCTTTCCGGGGAGCTGTTTTTT.

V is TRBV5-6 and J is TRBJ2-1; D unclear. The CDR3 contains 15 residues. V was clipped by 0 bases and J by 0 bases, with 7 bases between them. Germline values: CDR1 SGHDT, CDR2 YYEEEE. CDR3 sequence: CASSLGHSSYNEQFF. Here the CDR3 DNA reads TGTGCCAGCAGCTTGGGACATAGCTCCTACAATGAGCAGTTCTTC.

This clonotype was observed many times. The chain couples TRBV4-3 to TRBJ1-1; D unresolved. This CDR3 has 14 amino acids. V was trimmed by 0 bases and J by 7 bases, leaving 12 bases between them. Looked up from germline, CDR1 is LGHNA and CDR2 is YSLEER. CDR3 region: CASSQDLRRFEAFF. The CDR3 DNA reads TGCGCCAGCAGCCAAGACCTCAGACGGTTTGAAGCTTTCTTT.

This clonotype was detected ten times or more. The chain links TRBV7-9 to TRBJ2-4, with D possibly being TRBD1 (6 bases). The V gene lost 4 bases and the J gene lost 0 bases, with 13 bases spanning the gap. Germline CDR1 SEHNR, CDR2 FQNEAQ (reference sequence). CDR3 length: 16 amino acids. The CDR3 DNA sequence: TGTGCCAGCAGCTCAAACAGGGAAGAAGCCAAAAACATTCAGTACTTC. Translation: CASSSNREEAKNIQYF.

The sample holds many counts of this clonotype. The CDR3 spells CASSVPSSGANVLTF. CDR3 DNA: TGTGCCAGCAGCGTCCCGAGTTCTGGGGCCAACGTCCTGACTTTC. The chain has TRBV4-2 and TRBJ2-6; no firm D call. The germline CDR1 and CDR2 sequences are LGHNA and YNFKEQ. Between the trimmed V and J ends, which lost 5 bases and 1 base, there was a span of 9 bases. This CDR3 region has 15 residues.

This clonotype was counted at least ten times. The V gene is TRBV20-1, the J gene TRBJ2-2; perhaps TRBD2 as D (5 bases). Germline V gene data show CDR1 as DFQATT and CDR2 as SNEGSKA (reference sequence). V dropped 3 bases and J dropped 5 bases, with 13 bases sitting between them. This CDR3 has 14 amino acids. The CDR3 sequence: CSASSSGETGELFF. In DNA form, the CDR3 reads TGCAGTGCTAGTTCCAGCGGCGAGACCGGGGAGCTGTTTTTT.

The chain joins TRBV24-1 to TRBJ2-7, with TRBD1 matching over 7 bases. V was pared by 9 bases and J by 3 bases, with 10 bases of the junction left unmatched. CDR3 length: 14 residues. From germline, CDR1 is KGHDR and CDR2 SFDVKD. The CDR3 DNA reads TGTGCCACCCCCTTCGACAGGGCCCTCTACGAGCAGTACTTC. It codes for CATPFDRALYEQYF.

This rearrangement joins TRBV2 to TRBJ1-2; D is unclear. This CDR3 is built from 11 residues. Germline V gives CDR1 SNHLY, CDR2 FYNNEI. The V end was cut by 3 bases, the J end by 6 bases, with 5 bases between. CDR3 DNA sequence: TGTGCCAGCAGTGAGCAGAATGGCTACACCTTC. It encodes CASSEQNGYTF.

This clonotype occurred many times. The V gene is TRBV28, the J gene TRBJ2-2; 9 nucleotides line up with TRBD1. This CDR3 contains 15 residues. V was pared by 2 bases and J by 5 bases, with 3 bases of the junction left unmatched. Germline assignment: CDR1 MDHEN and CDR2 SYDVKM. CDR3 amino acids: CASSLGDRETGELFF. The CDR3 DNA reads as TGTGCCAGCAGTTTAGGGGACAGGGAAACCGGGGAGCTGTTTTTT.

Here the CDR3 DNA reads TGTGCCAGCAGTGGGACAGCGGGGGACACCGGGGAGCTGTTTTTT. It translates to CASSGTAGDTGELFF. This chain uses TRBV6-1 with TRBJ2-2, with 8 bases fitting TRBD2. The CDR3 contains 15 residues. Losses at the gene ends were 4 bases for V and 3 bases for J; bases not matched to a gene: 4. Germline CDR1 MNHNS, CDR2 SASEGT.

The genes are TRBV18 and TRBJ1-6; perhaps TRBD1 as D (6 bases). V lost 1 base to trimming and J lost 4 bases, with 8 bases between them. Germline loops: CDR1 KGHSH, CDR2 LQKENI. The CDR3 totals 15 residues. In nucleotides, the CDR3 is TGTGCCAGCTCACCACGGGGGCGATATAATTCACCCCTCCACTTT. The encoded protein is CASSPRGRYNSPLHF.

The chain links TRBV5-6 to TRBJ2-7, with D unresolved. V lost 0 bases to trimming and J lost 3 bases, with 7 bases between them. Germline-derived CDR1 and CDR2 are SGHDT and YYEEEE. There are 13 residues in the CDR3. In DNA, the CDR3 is TGTGCCAGCAGCTTGGGGGCTAGCTACGAGCAGTACTTC. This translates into CASSLGASYEQYF.

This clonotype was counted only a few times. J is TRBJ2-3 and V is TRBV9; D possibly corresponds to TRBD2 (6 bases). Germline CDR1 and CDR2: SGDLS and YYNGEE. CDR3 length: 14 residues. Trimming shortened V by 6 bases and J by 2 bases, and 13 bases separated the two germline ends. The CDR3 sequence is CASNPGVVTDTQYF. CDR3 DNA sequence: TGTGCCAGCAACCCGGGGGTAGTCACAGATACGCAGTATTTT.

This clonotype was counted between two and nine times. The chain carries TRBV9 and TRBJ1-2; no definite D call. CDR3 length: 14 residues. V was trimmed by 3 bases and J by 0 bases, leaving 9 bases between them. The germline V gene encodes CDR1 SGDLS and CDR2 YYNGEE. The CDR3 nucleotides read TGTGCCAGCAGCGATACCGCAGCTAACTATGGCTACACCTTC. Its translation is CASSDTAANYGYTF.

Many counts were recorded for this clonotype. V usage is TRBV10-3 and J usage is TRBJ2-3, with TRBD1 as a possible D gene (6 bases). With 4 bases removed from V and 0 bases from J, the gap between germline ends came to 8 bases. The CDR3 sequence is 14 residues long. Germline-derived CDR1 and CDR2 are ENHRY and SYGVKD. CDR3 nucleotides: TGTGCCATCAGTGCCACAGGGAGCACAGATACGCAGTATTTT. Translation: CAISATGSTDTQYF.

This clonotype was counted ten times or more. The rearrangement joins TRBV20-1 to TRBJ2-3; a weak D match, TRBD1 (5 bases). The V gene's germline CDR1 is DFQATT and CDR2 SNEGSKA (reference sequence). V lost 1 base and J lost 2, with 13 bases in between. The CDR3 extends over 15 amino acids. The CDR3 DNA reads TGCAGTGCTAGAGCTTTCGACAGAGTCACAGATACGCAGTATTTT. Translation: CSARAFDRVTDTQYF.

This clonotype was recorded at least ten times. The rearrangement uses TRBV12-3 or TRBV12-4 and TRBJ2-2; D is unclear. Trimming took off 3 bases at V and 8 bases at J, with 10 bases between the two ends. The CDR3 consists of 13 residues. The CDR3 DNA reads TGTGCCAGCAGTTTTCTTGGTCCTGGGGAGCTGTTTTTT. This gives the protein CASSFLGPGELFF.

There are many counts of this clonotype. DNA for the CDR3: TGTGCCAGCAGCCAAGGGACAGCCTTCTACGAGCAGTACTTC. It specifies CASSQGTAFYEQYF. The chain uses TRBV7-2 and TRBJ2-7; 7 nucleotides align to TRBD1. The CDR3 is made up of 14 amino acids. The germline V gene encodes CDR1 SGHTA and CDR2 FQGNSA. V was clipped by 5 bases and J by 3 bases; unmatched bases: 7.

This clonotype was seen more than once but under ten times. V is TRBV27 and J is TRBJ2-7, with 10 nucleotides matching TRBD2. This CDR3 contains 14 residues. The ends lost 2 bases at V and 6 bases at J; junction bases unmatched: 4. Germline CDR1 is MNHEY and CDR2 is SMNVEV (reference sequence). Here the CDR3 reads CASSLGASGSEQYF. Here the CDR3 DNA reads TGTGCCAGCAGTTTAGGGGCTAGCGGGAGCGAGCAGTACTTC.

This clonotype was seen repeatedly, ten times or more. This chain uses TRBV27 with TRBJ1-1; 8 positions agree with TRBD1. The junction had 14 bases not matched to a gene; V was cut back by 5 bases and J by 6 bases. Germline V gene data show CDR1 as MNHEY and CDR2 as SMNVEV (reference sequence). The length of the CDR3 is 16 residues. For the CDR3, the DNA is TGTGCCAGCAGTACGACATTTACAGACAGGGGTCCTGAAGCTTTCTTT. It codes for CASSTTFTDRGPEAFF.

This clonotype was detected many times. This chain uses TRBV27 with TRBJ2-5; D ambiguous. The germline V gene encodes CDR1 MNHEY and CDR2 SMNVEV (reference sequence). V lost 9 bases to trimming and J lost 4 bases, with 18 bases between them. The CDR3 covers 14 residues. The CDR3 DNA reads TGTGCCAGTCGCCAGCTAGGTGCGGTAGAGACCCAGTACTTC. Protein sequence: CASRQLGAVETQYF.

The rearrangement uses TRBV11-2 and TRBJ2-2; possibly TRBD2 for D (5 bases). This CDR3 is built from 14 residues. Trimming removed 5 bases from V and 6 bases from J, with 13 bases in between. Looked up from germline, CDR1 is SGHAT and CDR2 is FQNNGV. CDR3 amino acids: CASSKSYGAGELFF. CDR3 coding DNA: TGTGCCAGCAGCAAGTCGTACGGGGCCGGGGAGCTGTTTTTT.

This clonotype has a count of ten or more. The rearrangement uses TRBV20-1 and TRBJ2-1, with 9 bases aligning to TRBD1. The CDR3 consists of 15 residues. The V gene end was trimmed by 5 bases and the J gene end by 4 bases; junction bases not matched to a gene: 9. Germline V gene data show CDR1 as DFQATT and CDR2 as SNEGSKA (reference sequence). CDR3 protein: CSAWGQGRPYNEQFF. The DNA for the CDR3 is TGCAGTGCTTGGGGACAGGGAAGACCTTACAATGAGCAGTTCTTC.

CDR3 sequence (DNA): TGTGCCAGCAGTTTACGAGGCTTTAATGAAAAACTGTTTTTT. Its protein is CASSLRGFNEKLFF. The V gene is TRBV27, the J gene TRBJ1-4, with D unclear. The V end was cut by 2 bases, the J end by 4 bases, with 8 bases between. This CDR3 is 14 amino acids long. Germline-derived CDR1 and CDR2 are MNHEY and SMNVEV (reference sequence).